The entry below gives a single T cell receptor (beta chain) sequence along with its context. The sample belongs to a study of blood T cell repertoires in COVID-19. In the study overall: From the United States, Italy and Spain came samples of acute and convalescent COVID-19.

Per the original data handling: How many nucleated cells were present was estimated from reference gene primer amplification. Assay used: immunoSEQ multiplex PCR; TCRdb lists only in-frame clones, some missing. The V and J calls and the clone size are those of that table, but D and trimming were determined from the DNA. The profile covers approximately 270,000 clones, with 70% to 90% appearing a single time and under 4% taken by the ten largest. The CDR3 runs to 14 residues. Germline V gene sequence: CDR1 SGHTA, CDR2 FQGNSA. V trimming: 6 bases; J trimming: 8 bases; junction bases outside the gene matches: 5.

V gene TRBV7-2 combines with J gene TRBJ1-6, with 9 positions matching TRBD1. The TCR sequence derives from a man between 18 and 35 years old with active or convalescent COVID-19. The sequenced material came from peripheral blood. The CDR3 DNA is TGTGCCAGCAGTTTGACAGGGGGGGATTCACCCCTCCACTTT. Its protein product is CASSLTGGDSPLHF.